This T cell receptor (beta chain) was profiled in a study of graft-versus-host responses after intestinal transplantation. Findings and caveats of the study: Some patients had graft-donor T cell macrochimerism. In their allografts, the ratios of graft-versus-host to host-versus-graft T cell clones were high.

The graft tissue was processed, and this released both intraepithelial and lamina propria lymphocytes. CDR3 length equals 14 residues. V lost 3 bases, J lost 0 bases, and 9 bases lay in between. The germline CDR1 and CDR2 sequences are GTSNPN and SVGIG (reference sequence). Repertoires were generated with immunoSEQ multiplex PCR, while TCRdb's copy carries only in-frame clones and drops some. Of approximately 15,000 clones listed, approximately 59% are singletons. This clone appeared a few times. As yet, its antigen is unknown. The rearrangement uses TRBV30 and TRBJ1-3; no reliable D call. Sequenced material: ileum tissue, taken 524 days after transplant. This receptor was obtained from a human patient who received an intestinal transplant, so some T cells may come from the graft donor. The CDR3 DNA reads TGTGCCTGGAGGGGCCCGAGCTCTGGAAACACCATATATTTT. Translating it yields CAWRGPSSGNTIYF. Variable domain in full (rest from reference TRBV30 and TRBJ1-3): SQTIHQWPATLVQPVGSPLSLECTVEGTSNPNLYWYRQAAGRGLQLLFYSVGIGQISSEVPQNLSASRPQDRQFILSSKKLLLSDSGFYLCAWRGPSSGNTIYFGEGSWLTVV.